The entry below describes one T cell receptor (beta chain). Its antigen is not identified. TCR beta CDR3 sequences were amplified from RNA transcripts. During a first-round RT-PCR of the TCR CDR3, the HTBI primer set was used. TCRdb used MiXCR to reprocess the multiplex PCR reads, holding one entry per CDR3 protein. The sample has about 95,000 distinct CDR3 sequences, roughly 39% seen once; the top ten hold about 10%. The sample belongs to a study of T cells in Graves' hyperthyroidism and ophthalmopathy. General observations from the study: Peripheral blood also featured most of the thyroid clonotypes expanded above 0.001. From stable hyperthyroidism, ophthalmopathy was separated by a 13 V-J model.

CDR1 is MDHEN, CDR2 SYDVKM, per germline. This CDR3 is 15 amino acids long. V dropped 6 bases and J dropped 3; count of bases not matched to a gene: 5. Absent ophthalmopathy progression within 18 months defined stable Graves' hyperthyroidism. Diagnosing involved the use of clinical symptoms, serum thyroxine and TRAb, thyroid ultrasound and orbital computed tomography. The specimen was peripheral blood or thyroid tissue (not recorded which). The rearrangement uses TRBV28 and TRBJ1-6; 7 bases are a match to TRBD1. The TCR was taken from a woman in her 30s with Graves' hyperthyroidism. The CDR3 reads CASSQGGNYNSPLHF. The CDR3 DNA reads as TGTGCCAGCAGCCAGGGGGGTAACTATAATTCACCCCTCCACTTT.